The 3 T cell receptor beta chains below were found in one sample sequenced in a study of lymphopenia after photon versus proton radiotherapy. Repertoires were generated with immunoSEQ multiplex PCR, while TCRdb's copy carries only in-frame clones and drops some. The sample carries 35,000 to 50,000 clones, about 93% recorded once. This sample comprised peripheral blood, obtained from a patient treated with photon-based radiotherapy. The origin of the receptors is a man aged 60 to 75 with cholangiocarcinoma.

The chain combines TRBV28 with TRBJ2-3; 11 positions match TRBD2. CDR1 is MDHEN and CDR2 is SYDVKM in the germline V gene. CDR3 length: 17 amino acids. V lost 5 bases, J lost 2 bases, and 9 bases stayed unmatched. In DNA form, the CDR3 reads TGTGCCAGCAGTCGCACTAGCGGGGGCCGCGCCACAGATACGCAGTATTTT. Residues: CASSRTSGGRATDTQYF.

The gene calls are TRBV12-5 and TRBJ2-1, with D possibly TRBD2 on 6 matching bases. Per the germline V gene, CDR1 is LGHNT and CDR2 is FRNRAP. CDR3 length: 12 residues. V shed 7 bases and J shed 8 bases, with 12 bases lying between them. The CDR3 DNA follows: TGTGCTAGTGCCCTGACGGGGGATGAGCAGTTCTTC. It codes for CASALTGDEQFF.

J is TRBJ1-2 and V is TRBV5-6, with D unclear. The CDR3 is made up of 15 amino acids. Germline CDR1 reads SGHDT; CDR2 reads YYEEEE. Trimming removed 0 bases from V and 1 base from J, with 10 bases in between. CDR3 region: CASSLGRTGNYGYTF. As DNA, the CDR3 is TGTGCCAGCAGCTTGGGACGGACGGGTAACTATGGCTACACCTTC.